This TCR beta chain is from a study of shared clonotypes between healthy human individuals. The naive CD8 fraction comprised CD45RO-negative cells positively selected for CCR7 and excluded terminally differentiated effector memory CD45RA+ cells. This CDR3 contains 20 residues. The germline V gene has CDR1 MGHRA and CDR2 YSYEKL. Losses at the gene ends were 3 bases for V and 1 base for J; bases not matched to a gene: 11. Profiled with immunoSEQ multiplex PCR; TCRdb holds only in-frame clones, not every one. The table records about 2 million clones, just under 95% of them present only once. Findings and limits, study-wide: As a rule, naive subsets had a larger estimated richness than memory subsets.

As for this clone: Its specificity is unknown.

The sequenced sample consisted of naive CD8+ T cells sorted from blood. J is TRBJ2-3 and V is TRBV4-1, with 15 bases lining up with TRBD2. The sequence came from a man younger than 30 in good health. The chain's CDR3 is CASSHRTSGGAIGGTDTQYF. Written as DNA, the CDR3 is TGCGCCAGCAGCCACAGGACTAGCGGGGGGGCGATAGGTGGCACAGATACGCAGTATTTT.